This note documents a single T cell receptor (beta chain) sequence. The target antigen is unknown. CDR1 DFQATT and CDR2 SNEGSKA come from the germline V gene (reference sequence). The CDR3 totals 14 residues. The sample comes from a study of monozygotic twins with inflammatory bowel disease. Whole-study results and caveats: Clonotype overlap with others was lower in IBD patients than in healthy twins, a difference that was greatest with disease activity.

TCRdb re-called the 5' RACE reads, yielding one record per CDR3 amino acid sequence without DNA. The sample's table shows 70,000 to 95,000 distinct CDR3 sequences. The clonotype comes from a human donor with ulcerative colitis or Crohn's disease, or a healthy co-twin of an affected twin (not recorded which). The material sequenced was blood. J is TRBJ2-1 and V is TRBV20-1; the D gene TCRdb calls, TRBD1, cannot be checked with no DNA. The CDR3 sequence: CSAESSQAGDEQFF.